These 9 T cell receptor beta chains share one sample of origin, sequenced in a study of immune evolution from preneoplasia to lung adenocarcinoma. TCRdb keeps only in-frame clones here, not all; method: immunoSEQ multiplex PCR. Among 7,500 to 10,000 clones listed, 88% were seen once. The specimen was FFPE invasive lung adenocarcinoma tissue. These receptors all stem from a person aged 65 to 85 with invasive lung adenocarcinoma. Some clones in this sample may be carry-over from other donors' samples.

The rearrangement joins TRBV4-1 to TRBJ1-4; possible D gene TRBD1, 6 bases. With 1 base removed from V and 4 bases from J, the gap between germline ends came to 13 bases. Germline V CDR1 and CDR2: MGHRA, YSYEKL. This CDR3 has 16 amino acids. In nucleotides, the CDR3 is TGCGCCAGCAGCCAAGGGTTAGGCAGGGGTAATGAAAAACTGTTTTTT. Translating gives CASSQGLGRGNEKLFF.

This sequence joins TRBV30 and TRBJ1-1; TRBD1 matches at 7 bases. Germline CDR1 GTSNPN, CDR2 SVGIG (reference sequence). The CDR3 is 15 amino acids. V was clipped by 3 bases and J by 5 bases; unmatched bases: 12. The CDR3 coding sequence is TGTGCCTGGAGCAATAGGGAGGGGGGACAGACTGAAGCTTTCTTT. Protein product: CAWSNREGGQTEAFF.

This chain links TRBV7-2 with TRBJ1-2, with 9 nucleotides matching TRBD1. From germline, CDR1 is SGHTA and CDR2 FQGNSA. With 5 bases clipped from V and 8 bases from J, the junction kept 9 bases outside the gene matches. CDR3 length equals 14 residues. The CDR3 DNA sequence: TGTGCCAGCAGCCGTGTACAGGGGGCGCGCGGCTACACCTTC. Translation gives CASSRVQGARGYTF. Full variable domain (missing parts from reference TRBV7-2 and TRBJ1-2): GAGVSQSPSNKVTEKGKDVELRCDPISGHTALYWYRQSLGQGLEFLIYFQGNSAPDKSGLPSDRFSAERTGGSVSTLTIQRTQQEDSAVYLCASSRVQGARGYTFGSGTRLTVV.

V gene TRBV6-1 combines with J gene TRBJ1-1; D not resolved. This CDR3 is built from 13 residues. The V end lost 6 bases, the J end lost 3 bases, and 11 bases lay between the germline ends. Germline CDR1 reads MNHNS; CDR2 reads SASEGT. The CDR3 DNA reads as TGTGCCAGCAGAAAAGACGGTCACACTGAAGCTTTCTTT. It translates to CASRKDGHTEAFF.

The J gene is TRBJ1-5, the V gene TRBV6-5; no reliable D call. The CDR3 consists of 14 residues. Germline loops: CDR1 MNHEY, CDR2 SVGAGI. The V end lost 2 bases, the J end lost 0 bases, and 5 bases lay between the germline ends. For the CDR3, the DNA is TGTGCCAGCAGTTACGACGCTAGCAATCAGCCCCAGCATTTT. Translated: CASSYDASNQPQHF.

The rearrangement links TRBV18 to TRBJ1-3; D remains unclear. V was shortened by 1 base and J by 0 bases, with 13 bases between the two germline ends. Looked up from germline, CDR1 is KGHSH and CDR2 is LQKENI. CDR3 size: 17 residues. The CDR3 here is CASSPQLGQSSGNTIYF. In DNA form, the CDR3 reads TGTGCCAGCTCACCACAGTTAGGGCAGAGCTCTGGAAACACCATATATTTT. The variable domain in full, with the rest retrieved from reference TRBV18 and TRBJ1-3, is NAGVMQNPRHLVRRRGQEARLRCSPMKGHSHVYWYRQLPEEGLKFMVYLQKENIIDESGMPKERFSAEFPKEGPSILRIQQVVRGDSAAYFCASSPQLGQSSGNTIYFGEGSWLTVV.

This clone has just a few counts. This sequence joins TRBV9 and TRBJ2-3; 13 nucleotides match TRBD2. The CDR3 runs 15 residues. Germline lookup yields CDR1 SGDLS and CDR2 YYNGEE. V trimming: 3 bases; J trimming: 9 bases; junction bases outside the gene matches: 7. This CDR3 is CASSEGLAGLGTQYF. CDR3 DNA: TGTGCCAGCAGCGAGGGACTAGCGGGATTAGGAACGCAGTATTTT.

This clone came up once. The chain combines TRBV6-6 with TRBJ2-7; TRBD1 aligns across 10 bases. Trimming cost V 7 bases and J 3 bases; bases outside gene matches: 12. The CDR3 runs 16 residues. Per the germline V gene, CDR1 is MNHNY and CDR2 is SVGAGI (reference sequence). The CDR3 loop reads CASKDKAGQGVYEQYF. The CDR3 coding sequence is TGTGCCAGCAAGGATAAAGCAGGACAGGGGGTCTACGAGCAGTACTTC.

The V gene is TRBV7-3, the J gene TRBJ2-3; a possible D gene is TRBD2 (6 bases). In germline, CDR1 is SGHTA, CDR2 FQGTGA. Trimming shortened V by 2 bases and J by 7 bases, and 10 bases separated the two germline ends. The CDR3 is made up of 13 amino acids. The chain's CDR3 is CASSLRGGNTQYF. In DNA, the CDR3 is TGTGCCAGCAGCTTACGTGGCGGGAATACGCAGTATTTT.